The 10 T cell receptor beta chains listed next were all sequenced from one sample in a study of CD8+ T cells in alopecia areata. Investigators isolated RNA and reverse transcribed it into cDNA to act as the sequencing template. Clones were sequenced by immunoSEQ multiplex PCR, and TCRdb holds only the in-frame ones, with some missing. The sample carries some 200,000 clones, around 56% recorded once. Treatment meaning: oral pan-JAK inhibitor, 5-10 mg twice daily. Source: CD4+ T cells sorted from blood, taken at week 4, from a patient treated with tofacitinib. These receptors came from a human donor with alopecia areata.

The CDR3 nucleotides read TGTGCCAGCAGCTTAGAGGCTAGCGGGTACAATGAGCAGTTCTTC. Translating gives CASSLEASGYNEQFF. The gene calls are TRBV7-2 and TRBJ2-1, with TRBD2 identical over 8 bases. The CDR3 is 15 amino acids. The J segment lost 4 bases and the V segment lost 1 base, leaving 3 bases of the junction unmatched. CDR1 SGHTA and CDR2 FQGNSA come from the germline V gene.

The gene calls are TRBV23-1 and TRBJ1-1, with D hard to call. TRBV23-1 falls under the ORF class, with uncertain function. V lost 6 bases, J lost 11 bases, and 19 bases lay in between. The CDR3 runs to 13 residues. The CDR3 sequence: CASSGEVQVQAFF. For the CDR3, the DNA is TGCGCCAGCAGCGGGGAGGTCCAAGTTCAGGCTTTCTTT.

The chain couples TRBV18 to TRBJ2-7; 7 nucleotides agree with TRBD1. Germline lookup yields CDR1 KGHSH and CDR2 LQKENI. With 4 bases clipped from V and 5 bases from J, the junction kept 8 bases outside the gene matches. This CDR3 region has 14 residues. CDR3 region: CASSRTGAVHEQYF. CDR3 bases: TGTGCCAGCTCACGAACAGGGGCCGTCCACGAGCAGTACTTC.

This clone was seen more than once but under ten times. The rearrangement links TRBV10-3 to TRBJ1-2, with 10 bases identical to TRBD1. This CDR3 is built from 12 residues. The germline V gene has CDR1 ENHRY and CDR2 SYGVKD. V shed 6 bases and J 7 bases; nucleotides not matched to a gene: 2. Here the CDR3 reads CAISGTGVGYTF. CDR3 in DNA: TGTGCCATCAGCGGGACAGGGGTTGGCTACACCTTC.

In its sample, this clone was seen a few times. This chain links TRBV29-1 with TRBJ1-1, with TRBD1 as a possible D gene (5 bases). V lost 6 bases, J lost 0 bases, and 11 bases lay in between. This CDR3 spans 13 amino acids. Germline CDR1 SQVTM, CDR2 ANQGSEA. Written as DNA, the CDR3 is TGCAGCGTCCGACAGTTCATGAACACTGAAGCTTTCTTT. Translating gives CSVRQFMNTEAFF.

The chain uses TRBV2 and TRBJ1-6, with D perhaps TRBD1 (5 bases). This CDR3 contains 14 residues. V was pared by 6 bases and J by 14 bases, with 20 bases between. Germline CDR1 SNHLY, CDR2 FYNNEI. The CDR3 DNA reads as TGTGCCAGCAGGGAGGGGCCGGGTAATTCGGCCCTCCACTTT. It yields the protein CASREGPGNSALHF.

This clone showed up just a few times. Other DNA sequences in this specimen translate into the identical CDR3. The chain has TRBV18 and TRBJ2-3, with no clear D. Germline lookup yields CDR1 KGHSH and CDR2 LQKENI. V lost 2 bases and J 1 base, leaving 4 bases between the germline ends. This CDR3 is 13 amino acids long. DNA of the CDR3: TGTGCCAGCTCACCAGGGGGCACAGATACGCAGTATTTT. This gives the protein CASSPGGTDTQYF.

The chain joins TRBV23-1 to TRBJ1-6; D possibly corresponds to TRBD1 (6 bases). TRBV23-1 is an ORF, and what it does is uncertain. The CDR3 runs 17 residues. V was shortened by 0 bases and J by 7 bases, with 16 bases between the two germline ends. The CDR3 spells CASSQSGIRGGNSPLHF. DNA for the CDR3: TGCGCCAGCAGTCAATCTGGAATCAGGGGCGGGAATTCACCCCTCCACTTT.

This rearrangement joins TRBV7-9 to TRBJ1-4; TRBD1 might be the D (5 bases). Germline V gene lookup returns CDR1 SEHNR and CDR2 FQNEAQ (reference sequence). The CDR3 is 17 amino acids. V was cut by 4 bases and J by 4 bases, with 19 bases left in between. CDR3 bases: TGTGCCAGCAGCTCCCCCAGGGCGGGACGGATTAATGAAAAACTGTTTTTT. Translated: CASSSPRAGRINEKLFF.

This chain links TRBV7-6 with TRBJ2-1, with D perhaps TRBD1 or TRBD2 (5 bases each). Trimming took off 1 base at V and 7 bases at J, with 17 bases between the two ends. Germline V gene lookup returns CDR1 SGHVS and CDR2 FNYEAQ. The CDR3 is made up of 16 amino acids. CDR3 coding DNA: TGTGCCAGCAGCTTAGGCAGGGAGAGGTTTTTGAATGAGCAGTTCTTC. The encoded protein is CASSLGRERFLNEQFF.